The sample holds a few counts of the clone carrying this TCR beta chain. The study drew its donors from healthy HIV-negative adults without recent acute infections or vaccinations. The CDR3 has 14 residues. Looked up from germline, CDR1 is SGHTA and CDR2 is FQGTGA. With 3 bases clipped from V and 7 bases from J, the junction kept 4 bases outside the gene matches. Ten immunoSEQ deep assay plates served to sequence unsorted PBMC DNA. TCRdb keeps only in-frame clones here, not all; method: immunoSEQ multiplex PCR. Of 450,000 to 600,000 clones listed, 65% to 80% are singletons. The source of the sample is a study of shared clonotypes between healthy human individuals.

The sequenced material came from PBMCs. This chain joins TRBV7-3 and TRBJ2-2; 8 bases fit TRBD1. This clonotype was sampled from a woman in her thirties or forties in good health. Some clones in this sample may be carry-over from other donors' samples. The CDR3 coding sequence is TGTGCCAGCAGCTTCAGGGGGCGAAGCGGGGAGCTGTTTTTT. Translated: CASSFRGRSGELFF.